This TCR beta chain was sequenced in a study of T cells in localized non-small cell lung cancer. CDR1 and CDR2 (germline): KGHSH, LQKENI. The trim removed 0 bases at V and 4 bases at J, leaving 5 bases unmatched. The CDR3 runs 16 residues. In regard to this clone: Its antigen remains unidentified.

Profiled with immunoSEQ multiplex PCR; TCRdb holds only in-frame clones, not every one. Of approximately 20,000 clones listed, 70% to 85% were seen once; the top ten hold 2% to 3%. Findings and limits, study-wide: Adjacent lung held a median approximately 50 of the top 100 tumor clones. Clonality of T cells reached its maximum in uninvolved adjacent lung, surpassing tumor.

The chain has TRBV18 and TRBJ2-5, with TRBD2 identical over 10 bases. The sequencing here drew on peripheral blood, taken before any cancer treatment. The clonotype originates from a man between 35 and 75 years old with stage I lung adenocarcinoma. The CDR3 loop is CASSPPSGRASETQYF. CDR3 nucleotides: TGTGCCAGCTCACCACCGAGCGGGAGGGCCTCAGAGACCCAGTACTTC. The full variable domain, completed using reference TRBV18 and TRBJ2-5, is NAGVMQNPRHLVRRRGQEARLRCSPMKGHSHVYWYRQLPEEGLKFMVYLQKENIIDESGMPKERFSAEFPKEGPSILRIQQVVRGDSAAYFCASSPPSGRASETQYFGPGTRLLVL.